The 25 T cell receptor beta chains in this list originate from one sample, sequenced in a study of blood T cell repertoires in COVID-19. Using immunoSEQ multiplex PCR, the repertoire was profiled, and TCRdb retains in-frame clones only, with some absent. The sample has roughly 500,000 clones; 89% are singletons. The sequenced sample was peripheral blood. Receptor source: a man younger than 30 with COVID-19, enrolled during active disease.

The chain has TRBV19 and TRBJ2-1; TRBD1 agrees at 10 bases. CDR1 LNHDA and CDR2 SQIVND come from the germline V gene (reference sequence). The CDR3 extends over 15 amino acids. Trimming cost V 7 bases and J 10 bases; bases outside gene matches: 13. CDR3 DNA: TGTGCCAGTACTTCCCGGGACAGGGGCTCGTGGGAGCAGTTCTTC. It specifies CASTSRDRGSWEQFF.

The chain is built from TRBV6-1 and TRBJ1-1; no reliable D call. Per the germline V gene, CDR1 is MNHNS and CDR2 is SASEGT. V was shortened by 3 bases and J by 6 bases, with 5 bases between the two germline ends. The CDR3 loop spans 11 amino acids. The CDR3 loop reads CASSDRSEAFF. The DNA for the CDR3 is TGTGCCAGCAGTGACAGGTCTGAAGCTTTCTTT.

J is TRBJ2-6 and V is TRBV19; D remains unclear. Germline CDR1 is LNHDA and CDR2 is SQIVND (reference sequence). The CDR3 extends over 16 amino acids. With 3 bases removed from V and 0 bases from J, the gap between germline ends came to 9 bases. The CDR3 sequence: CASSIMAASGANVLTF. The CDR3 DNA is TGTGCCAGTAGTATTATGGCGGCCTCTGGGGCCAACGTCCTGACTTTC.

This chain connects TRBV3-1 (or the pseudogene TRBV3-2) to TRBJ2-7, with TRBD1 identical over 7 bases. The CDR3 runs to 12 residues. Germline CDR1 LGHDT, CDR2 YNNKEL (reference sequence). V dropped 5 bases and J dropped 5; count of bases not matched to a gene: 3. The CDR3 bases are TGTGCCAGCAGCTTTGACAGGGACGAGCAGTACTTC. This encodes CASSFDRDEQYF.

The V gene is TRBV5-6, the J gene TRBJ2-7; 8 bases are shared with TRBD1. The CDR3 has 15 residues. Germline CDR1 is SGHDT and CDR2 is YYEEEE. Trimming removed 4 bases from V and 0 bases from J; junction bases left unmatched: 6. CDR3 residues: CASSPDRGYSYEQYF. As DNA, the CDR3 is TGTGCCAGCAGCCCAGACAGGGGATACTCCTACGAGCAGTACTTC.

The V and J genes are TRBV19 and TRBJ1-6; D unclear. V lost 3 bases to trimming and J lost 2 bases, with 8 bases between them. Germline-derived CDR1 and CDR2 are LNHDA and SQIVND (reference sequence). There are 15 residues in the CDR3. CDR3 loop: CASSIREAYNSPLHF. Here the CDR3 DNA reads TGTGCCAGTAGTATCCGGGAAGCCTATAATTCACCCCTCCACTTT.

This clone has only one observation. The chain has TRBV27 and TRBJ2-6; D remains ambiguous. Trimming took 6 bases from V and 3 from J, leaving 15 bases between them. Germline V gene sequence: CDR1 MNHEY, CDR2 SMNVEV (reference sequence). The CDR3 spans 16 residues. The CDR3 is CASSHLSPDGANVLTF. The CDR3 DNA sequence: TGTGCCAGCAGCCACCTATCCCCCGATGGGGCCAACGTCCTGACTTTC.

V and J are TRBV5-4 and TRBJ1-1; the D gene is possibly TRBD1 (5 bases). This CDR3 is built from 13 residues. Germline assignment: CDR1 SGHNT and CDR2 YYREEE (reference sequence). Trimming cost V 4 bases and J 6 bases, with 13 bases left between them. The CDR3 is CASSPPGSPEAFF. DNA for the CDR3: TGTGCCAGCAGCCCTCCAGGGTCCCCTGAAGCTTTCTTT.

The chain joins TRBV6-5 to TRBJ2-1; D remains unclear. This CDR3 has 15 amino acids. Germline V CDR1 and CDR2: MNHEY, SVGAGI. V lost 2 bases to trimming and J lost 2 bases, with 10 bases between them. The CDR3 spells CASSYDNLAYNEQFF. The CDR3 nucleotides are TGTGCCAGCAGTTACGACAACCTCGCCTACAATGAGCAGTTCTTC.

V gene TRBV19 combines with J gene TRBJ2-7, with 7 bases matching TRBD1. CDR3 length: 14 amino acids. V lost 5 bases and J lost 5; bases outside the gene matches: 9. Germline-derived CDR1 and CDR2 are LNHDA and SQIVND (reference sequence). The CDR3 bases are TGTGCCAGTAGTCTAACTACGACAGGGAACGAGCAGTACTTC. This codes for CASSLTTTGNEQYF.

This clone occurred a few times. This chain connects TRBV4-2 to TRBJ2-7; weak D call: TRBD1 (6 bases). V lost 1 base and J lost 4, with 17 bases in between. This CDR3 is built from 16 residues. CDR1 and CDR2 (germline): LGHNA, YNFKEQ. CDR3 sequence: CASSQGRTAEGYEQYF. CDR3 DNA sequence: TGTGCCAGCAGCCAAGGGCGGACAGCCGAGGGGTACGAGCAGTACTTC.

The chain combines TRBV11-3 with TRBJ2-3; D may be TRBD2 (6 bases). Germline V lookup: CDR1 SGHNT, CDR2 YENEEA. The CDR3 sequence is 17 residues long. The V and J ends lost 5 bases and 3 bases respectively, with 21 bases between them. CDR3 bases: TGTGCCAGCAGCCCGCGTCTGTTTAGCGGAGAGACAGATACGCAGTATTTT. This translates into CASSPRLFSGETDTQYF.

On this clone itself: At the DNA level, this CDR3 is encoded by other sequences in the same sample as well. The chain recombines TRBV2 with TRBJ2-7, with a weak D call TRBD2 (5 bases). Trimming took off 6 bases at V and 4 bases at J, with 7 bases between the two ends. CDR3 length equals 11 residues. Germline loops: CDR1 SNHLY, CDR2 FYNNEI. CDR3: CASRGSYEQYF. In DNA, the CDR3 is TGTGCCAGCAGGGGGAGTTACGAGCAGTACTTC.

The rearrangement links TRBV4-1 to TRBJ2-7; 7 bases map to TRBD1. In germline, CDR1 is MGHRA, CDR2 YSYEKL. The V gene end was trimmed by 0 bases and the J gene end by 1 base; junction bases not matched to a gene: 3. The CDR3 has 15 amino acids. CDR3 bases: TGCGCCAGCAGCCAAGAGACAGGGAATTCCTACGAGCAGTACTTC. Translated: CASSQETGNSYEQYF.

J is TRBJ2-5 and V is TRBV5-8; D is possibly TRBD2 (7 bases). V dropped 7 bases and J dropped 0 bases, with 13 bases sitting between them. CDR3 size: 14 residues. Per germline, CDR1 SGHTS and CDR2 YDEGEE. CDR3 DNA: TGTGCCAGCGGGCCGGGGGGCGACCAAGAGACCCAGTACTTC. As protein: CASGPGGDQETQYF.

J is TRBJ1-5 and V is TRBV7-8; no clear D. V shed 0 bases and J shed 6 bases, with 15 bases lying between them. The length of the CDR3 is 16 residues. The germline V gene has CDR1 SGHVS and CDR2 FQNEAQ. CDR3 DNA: TGTGCCAGCAGCTTAGCCCTAGCCCAAGGCGGTCAGCCCCAGCATTTT. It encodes CASSLALAQGGQPQHF.

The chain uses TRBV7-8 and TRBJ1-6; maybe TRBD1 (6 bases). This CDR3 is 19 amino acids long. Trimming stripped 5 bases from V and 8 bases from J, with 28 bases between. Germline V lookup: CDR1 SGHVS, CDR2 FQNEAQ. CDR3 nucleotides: TGTGCCAGCAGCCTAACGAGGGGGTATACCGGGGCCCGGGATTCACCCCTCCACTTT. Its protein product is CASSLTRGYTGARDSPLHF. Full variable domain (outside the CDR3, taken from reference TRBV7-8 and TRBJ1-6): GAGVSQSPRYKVAKRGQDVALRCDPISGHVSLFWYQQALGQGPEFLTYFQNEAQLDKSGLPSDRFFAERPEGSVSTLKIQRTQQEDSAVYLCASSLTRGYTGARDSPLHFGNGTRLTVT.

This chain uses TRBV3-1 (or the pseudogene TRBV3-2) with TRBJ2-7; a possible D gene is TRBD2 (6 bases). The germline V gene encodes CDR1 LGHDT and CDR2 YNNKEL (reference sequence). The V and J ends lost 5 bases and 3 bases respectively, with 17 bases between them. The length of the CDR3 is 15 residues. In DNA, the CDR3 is TGTGCCAGCAGCATCGGGACCAGCGGGTTCTACGAGCAGTACTTC. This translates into CASSIGTSGFYEQYF.

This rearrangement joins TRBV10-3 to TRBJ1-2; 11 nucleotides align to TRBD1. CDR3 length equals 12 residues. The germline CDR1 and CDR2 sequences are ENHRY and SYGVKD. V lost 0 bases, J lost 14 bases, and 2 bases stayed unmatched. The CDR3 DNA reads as TGTGCCATCAGTGAGTCCCGGGACAGGGGGACCTTC. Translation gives CAISESRDRGTF.

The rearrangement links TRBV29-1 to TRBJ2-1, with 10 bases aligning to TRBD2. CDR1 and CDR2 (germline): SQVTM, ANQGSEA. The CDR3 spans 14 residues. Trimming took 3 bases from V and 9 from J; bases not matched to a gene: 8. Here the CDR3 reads CSVEASGRTGEQFF. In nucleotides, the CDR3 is TGCAGCGTTGAGGCTAGCGGGAGAACTGGTGAGCAGTTCTTC.

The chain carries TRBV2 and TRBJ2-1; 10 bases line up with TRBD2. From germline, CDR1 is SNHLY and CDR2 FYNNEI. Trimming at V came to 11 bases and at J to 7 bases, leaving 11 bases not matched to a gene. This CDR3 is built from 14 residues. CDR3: CALRAGGPDNEQFF. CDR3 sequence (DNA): TGTGCCCTAAGAGCGGGAGGGCCGGATAATGAGCAGTTCTTC.

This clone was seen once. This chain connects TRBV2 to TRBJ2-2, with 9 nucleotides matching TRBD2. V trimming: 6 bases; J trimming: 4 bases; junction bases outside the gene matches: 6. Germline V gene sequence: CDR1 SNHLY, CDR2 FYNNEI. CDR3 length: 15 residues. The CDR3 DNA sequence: TGTGCCAGCAGCGCCACTAGCGGGCCCACCGGGGAGCTGTTTTTT. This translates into CASSATSGPTGELFF.

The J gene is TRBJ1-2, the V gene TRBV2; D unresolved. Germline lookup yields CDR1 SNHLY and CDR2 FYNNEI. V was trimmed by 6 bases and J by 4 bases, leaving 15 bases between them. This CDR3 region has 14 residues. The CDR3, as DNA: TGTGCCAGCAGCCTAGAGGGCAGGTTCTATGGCTACACCTTC. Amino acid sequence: CASSLEGRFYGYTF.

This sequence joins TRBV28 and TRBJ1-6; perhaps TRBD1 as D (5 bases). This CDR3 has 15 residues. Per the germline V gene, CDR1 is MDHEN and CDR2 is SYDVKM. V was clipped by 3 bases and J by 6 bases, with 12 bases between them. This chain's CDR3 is CASSLWGTRNSPLHF. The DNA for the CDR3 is TGTGCCAGCAGTTTGTGGGGCACCCGTAATTCACCCCTCCACTTT. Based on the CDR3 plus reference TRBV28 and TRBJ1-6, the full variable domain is DVKVTQSSRYLVKRTGEKVFLECVQDMDHENMFWYRQDPGLGLRLIYFSYDVKMKEKGDIPEGYSVSREKKERFSLILESASTNQTSMYLCASSLWGTRNSPLHFGNGTRLTVT.

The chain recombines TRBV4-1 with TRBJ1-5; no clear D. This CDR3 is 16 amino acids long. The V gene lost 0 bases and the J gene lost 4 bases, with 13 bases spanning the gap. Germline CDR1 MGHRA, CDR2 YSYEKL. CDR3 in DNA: TGCGCCAGCAGCCAAGATTCAGCGGAGAGAAATCAGCCCCAGCATTTT. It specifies CASSQDSAERNQPQHF.